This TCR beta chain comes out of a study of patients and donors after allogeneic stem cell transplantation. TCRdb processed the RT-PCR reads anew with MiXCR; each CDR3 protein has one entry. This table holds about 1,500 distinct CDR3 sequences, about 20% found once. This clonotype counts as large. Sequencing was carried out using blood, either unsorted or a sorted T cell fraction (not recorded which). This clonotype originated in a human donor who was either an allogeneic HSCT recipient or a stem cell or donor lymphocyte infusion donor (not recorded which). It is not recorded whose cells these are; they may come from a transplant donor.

The CDR3 loop is CASSYRGAVAGELFF. The CDR3, as DNA: TGTGCCAGCAGTTACAGGGGGGCCGTCGCCGGGGAGCTGTTTTTT. This chain uses TRBV6-2 or TRBV6-3 with TRBJ2-2; D is perhaps TRBD1 or TRBD2 (6 bases each). The CDR3 has 15 amino acids. Germline V CDR1 and CDR2: MNHEY, SVGEGT. The germline V and J ends were trimmed by 2 bases and 6 bases, with 13 bases remaining between them.